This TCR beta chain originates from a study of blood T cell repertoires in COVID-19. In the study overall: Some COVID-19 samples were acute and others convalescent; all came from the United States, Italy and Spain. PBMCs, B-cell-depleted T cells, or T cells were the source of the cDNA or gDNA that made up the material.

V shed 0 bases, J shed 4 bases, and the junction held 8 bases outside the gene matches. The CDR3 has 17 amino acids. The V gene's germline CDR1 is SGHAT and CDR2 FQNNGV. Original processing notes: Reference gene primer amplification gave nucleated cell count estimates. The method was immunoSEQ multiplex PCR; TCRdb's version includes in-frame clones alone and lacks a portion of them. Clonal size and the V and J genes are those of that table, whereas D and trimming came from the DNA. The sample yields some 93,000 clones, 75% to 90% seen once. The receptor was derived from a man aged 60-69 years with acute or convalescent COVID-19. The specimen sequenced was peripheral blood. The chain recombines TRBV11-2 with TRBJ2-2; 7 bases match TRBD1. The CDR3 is CASSLELGQLVTGELFF. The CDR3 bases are TGTGCCAGCAGCTTAGAGTTGGGACAGCTGGTCACCGGGGAGCTGTTTTTT.